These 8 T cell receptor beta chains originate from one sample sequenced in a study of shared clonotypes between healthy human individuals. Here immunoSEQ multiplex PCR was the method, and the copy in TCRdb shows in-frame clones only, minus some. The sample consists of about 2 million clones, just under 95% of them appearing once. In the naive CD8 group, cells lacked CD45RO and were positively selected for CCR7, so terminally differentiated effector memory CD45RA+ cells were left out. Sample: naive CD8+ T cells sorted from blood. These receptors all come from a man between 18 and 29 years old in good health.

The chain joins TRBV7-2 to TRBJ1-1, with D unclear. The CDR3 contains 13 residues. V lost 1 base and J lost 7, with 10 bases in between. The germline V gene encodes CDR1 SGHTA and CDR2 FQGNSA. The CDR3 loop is CASSLDTGIEAFF. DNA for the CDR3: TGTGCCAGCAGCTTAGACACCGGGATTGAAGCTTTCTTT.

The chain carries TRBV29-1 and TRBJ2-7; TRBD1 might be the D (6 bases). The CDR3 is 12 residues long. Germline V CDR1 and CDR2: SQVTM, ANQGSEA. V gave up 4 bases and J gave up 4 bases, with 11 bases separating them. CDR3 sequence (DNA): TGCAGCGTTGGGATACAGGGTTACGAGCAGTACTTC. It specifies CSVGIQGYEQYF.

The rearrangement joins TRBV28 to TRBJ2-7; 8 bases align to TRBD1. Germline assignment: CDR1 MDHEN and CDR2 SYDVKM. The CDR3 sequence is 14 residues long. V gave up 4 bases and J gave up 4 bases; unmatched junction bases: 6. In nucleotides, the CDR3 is TGTGCCAGCAGTTATGGGACAGGTGAATACGAGCAGTACTTC. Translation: CASSYGTGEYEQYF.

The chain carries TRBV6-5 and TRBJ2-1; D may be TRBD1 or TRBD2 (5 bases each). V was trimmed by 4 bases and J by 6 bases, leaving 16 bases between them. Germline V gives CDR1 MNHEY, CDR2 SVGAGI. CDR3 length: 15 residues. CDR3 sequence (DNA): TGTGCCAGCAGTTTCGATTTAACAGGACTCAATGAGCAGTTCTTC. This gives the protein CASSFDLTGLNEQFF.

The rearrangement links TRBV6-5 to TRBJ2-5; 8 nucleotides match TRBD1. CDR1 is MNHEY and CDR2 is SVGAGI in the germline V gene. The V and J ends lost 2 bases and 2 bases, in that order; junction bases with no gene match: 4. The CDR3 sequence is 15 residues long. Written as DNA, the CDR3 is TGTGCCAGCAGTTACGGGACAGGTCTACAAGAGACCCAGTACTTC. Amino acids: CASSYGTGLQETQYF.

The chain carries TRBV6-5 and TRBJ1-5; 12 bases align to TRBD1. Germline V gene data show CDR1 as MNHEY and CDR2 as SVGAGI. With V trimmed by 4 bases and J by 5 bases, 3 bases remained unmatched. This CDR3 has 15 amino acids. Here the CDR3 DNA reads TGTGCCAGCAGTTTGGGACAGGGGGCGGATCAGCCCCAGCATTTT. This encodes CASSLGQGADQPQHF.

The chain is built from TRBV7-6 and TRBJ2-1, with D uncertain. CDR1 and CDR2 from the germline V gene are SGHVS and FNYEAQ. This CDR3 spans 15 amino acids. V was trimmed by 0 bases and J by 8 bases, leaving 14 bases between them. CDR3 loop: CASSLAIASFYEQFF. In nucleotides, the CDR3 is TGTGCCAGCAGCTTAGCGATAGCTAGTTTCTATGAGCAGTTCTTC.

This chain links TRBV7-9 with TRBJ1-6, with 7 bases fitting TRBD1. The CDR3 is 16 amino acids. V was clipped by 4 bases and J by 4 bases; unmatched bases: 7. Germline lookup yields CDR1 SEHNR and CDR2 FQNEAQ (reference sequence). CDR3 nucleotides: TGTGCCAGCAGCTCGGCCGGGACAGCTTATAATTCACCCCTCCACTTT. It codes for CASSSAGTAYNSPLHF. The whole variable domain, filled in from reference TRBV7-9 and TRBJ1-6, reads DTGVSQNPRHKITKRGQNVTFRCDPISEHNRLYWYRQTLGQGPEFLTYFQNEAQLEKSRLLSDRFSAERPKGSFSTLEIQRTEQGDSAMYLCASSSAGTAYNSPLHFGNGTRLTVT.